The T cell receptor (beta chain) described here comes from a study of shared clonotypes between healthy human individuals. The assay was immunoSEQ multiplex PCR, and TCRdb's table has in-frame clones only and misses some. The profile shows about a million clones, roughly 80% of them singletons. The junction had 4 bases not matched to a gene; V was cut back by 6 bases and J by 4 bases. This CDR3 region has 14 residues. CDR1 SNHLY and CDR2 FYNNEI come from the germline V gene. The chain recombines TRBV2 with TRBJ1-5; 9 nucleotides align to TRBD1. Sequenced: memory CD4+ T cells sorted from blood. As for subset: CD45RA-negative fraction. This receptor was obtained from a man between 18 and 35 years old in good health. The CDR3 DNA reads as TGTGCCAGCAGAGCGGACAGGGGAAATCAGCCCCAGCATTTT. This sequence encodes CASRADRGNQPQHF.